What follows are 19 T cell receptor beta chains derived from one specimen sequenced in a study of shared clonotypes between healthy human individuals. The protocol was immunoSEQ multiplex PCR, while the TCRdb copy is restricted to in-frame clones and leaves out a portion. Counted here are hundreds of thousands of clones, 55% to 75% occurring once; the ten biggest clones make up about 2%. The sequenced material came from memory CD4+ T cells sorted from blood. Subset reported: CD45RA-negative fraction. The receptors come from a woman younger than 45 in good health.

The gene calls are TRBV10-3 and TRBJ2-7, with D tentatively TRBD1 or TRBD2 (6 bases each). This CDR3 contains 14 residues. V lost 6 bases and J lost 0, with 12 bases in between. Germline assignment: CDR1 ENHRY and CDR2 SYGVKD. Written as DNA, the CDR3 is TGTGCCATCAGGGGGAGGACAGACTCCTACGAGCAGTACTTC. It is translated as CAIRGRTDSYEQYF.

The chain links TRBV10-2 to TRBJ1-1, with a tentative D call TRBD1 (6 bases). V lost 5 bases and J lost 2, with 15 bases in between. CDR1 is WSHSY, CDR2 SAAADI, per germline. This CDR3 has 15 residues. The CDR3 sequence: CASSRAEGGNTEAFF. CDR3 nucleotides: TGCGCCAGCAGTCGGGCAGAGGGGGGCAACACTGAAGCTTTCTTT.

The chain is built from TRBV9 and TRBJ2-3; TRBD2 matches 8 bases. This CDR3 region has 15 residues. Germline values: CDR1 SGDLS, CDR2 YYNGEE. Trimming at V came to 0 bases and at J to 2 bases, leaving 2 bases not matched to a gene. CDR3 protein: CASSVVAGNTDTQYF. DNA of the CDR3: TGTGCCAGCAGCGTAGTAGCGGGGAACACAGATACGCAGTATTTT.

The chain recombines TRBV30 with TRBJ2-5; a possible D gene is TRBD1 (6 bases). The last part of the DNA fits TRBJ2-7 better; the J call may be wrong. Germline V lookup: CDR1 GTSNPN, CDR2 SVGIG (reference sequence). CDR3 length: 14 amino acids. The CDR3 DNA is TGTGCCTGGGGGGTAGGCGGCAGGGGCTACGAGCAGTACTTC. Translating gives CAWGVGGRGYEQYF.

This clone was seen once. The chain combines TRBV11-2 with TRBJ2-1, with TRBD2 as a possible D gene (5 bases). Trimming pared 0 bases from V and 4 bases from J, leaving 13 bases between. This CDR3 is built from 16 residues. Germline V gene sequence: CDR1 SGHAT, CDR2 FQNNGV. DNA for the CDR3: TGTGCCAGCAGCTTAGAATCTAGCCGCATTTACAATGAGCAGTTCTTC. The encoded protein is CASSLESSRIYNEQFF.

The rearrangement links TRBV5-5 to TRBJ1-3; D gene ambiguous. The V and J ends lost 0 bases and 0 bases respectively, with 4 bases between them. This CDR3 has 14 amino acids. CDR1 SGHKS and CDR2 YYEKEE come from the germline V gene (reference sequence). The CDR3 loop is CASSLDRSGNTIYF. CDR3 DNA sequence: TGTGCCAGCAGCTTGGACCGCTCTGGAAACACCATATATTTT.

This CDR3 reads CSARTASGEQYF. Here the CDR3 DNA reads TGCAGCGCAAGGACAGCCTCGGGGGAGCAGTACTTC. This chain connects TRBV29-1 to TRBJ2-7, with D tentatively TRBD1 (6 bases). This CDR3 spans 12 amino acids. In germline, CDR1 is SQVTM, CDR2 ANQGSEA. Trimming removed 7 bases from V and 7 bases from J, with 17 bases in between.

This clone was detected once. The chain links TRBV30 to TRBJ2-7; the match to TRBD1 covers 7 bases. V lost 4 bases to trimming and J lost 4 bases; unmatched junction nucleotides: 7. Germline loops: CDR1 GTSNPN, CDR2 SVGIG (reference sequence). The CDR3 totals 13 residues. The CDR3: CAWKQGFQYEQYF. The CDR3 DNA reads TGTGCCTGGAAACAGGGGTTTCAATACGAGCAGTACTTC. Filled out from reference TRBV30 and TRBJ2-7, the complete variable domain reads SQTIHQWPATLVQPVGSPLSLECTVEGTSNPNLYWYRQAAGRGLQLLFYSVGIGQISSEVPQNLSASRPQDRQFILSSKKLLLSDSGFYLCAWKQGFQYEQYFGPGTRLTVT.

V usage is TRBV7-2 and J usage is TRBJ2-1; 7 bases are shared with TRBD2. Trimming removed 5 bases from V and 2 bases from J; junction bases left unmatched: 9. CDR1 and CDR2 from the germline V gene are SGHTA and FQGNSA. The CDR3 extends over 16 amino acids. CDR3 nucleotide sequence: TGTGCCAGCAGCGCCTATAGCGGGCAGCCCTACAATGAGCAGTTCTTC. The encoded protein is CASSAYSGQPYNEQFF.

This sequence joins TRBV19 and TRBJ1-2; 7 nucleotides line up with TRBD1. The CDR3 covers 14 residues. J gave up 2 bases and V 8 bases, and 8 bases lay outside the gene matches. Germline V lookup: CDR1 LNHDA, CDR2 SQIVND (reference sequence). The CDR3 nucleotides read TGTGCCAGTTCCGACAGGGCTGGGAACTATGGCTACACCTTC. Protein: CASSDRAGNYGYTF.

The chain uses TRBV28 and TRBJ1-1, with TRBD1 as a possible D gene (5 bases). The V end was cut by 2 bases, the J end by 3 bases, with 13 bases between. The CDR3 has 15 residues. Germline CDR1 and CDR2: MDHEN and SYDVKM. CDR3 in amino acids: CASSLLRGSDTEAFF. The DNA of the CDR3 is TGTGCCAGCAGTTTACTTCGGGGCTCGGACACTGAAGCTTTCTTT.

V and J are TRBV5-1 and TRBJ2-5; TRBD2 agrees at 10 bases. CDR1 is SGHRS and CDR2 is YFSETQ in the germline V gene. CDR3 length equals 15 residues. V lost 5 bases to trimming and J lost 1 base; unmatched junction nucleotides: 5. Here the CDR3 reads CASRLTSGLQETQYF. CDR3 coding DNA: TGCGCCAGCAGATTGACTAGCGGGCTCCAAGAGACCCAGTACTTC.

This clone was detected a few times. This chain connects TRBV7-2 to TRBJ2-3; D gene ambiguous. The ends were cut back, 2 bases at V and 0 bases at J, with 6 bases in the middle. This CDR3 has 14 residues. Looked up from germline, CDR1 is SGHTA and CDR2 is FQGNSA. The CDR3 DNA follows: TGTGCCAGCAGCTTACCTCCTAGCACAGATACGCAGTATTTT. Translation gives CASSLPPSTDTQYF.

The chain has TRBV7-9 and TRBJ2-2; 8 nucleotides agree with TRBD1. V shed 3 bases, J shed 0 bases, and the junction held 6 bases outside the gene matches. The CDR3 runs to 17 residues. Germline CDR1 is SEHNR and CDR2 is FQNEAQ (reference sequence). The CDR3 DNA reads as TGTGCCAGCAGCTTTGCCCGGGACAGGCCGAACACCGGGGAGCTGTTTTTT. Amino acids: CASSFARDRPNTGELFF.

V gene TRBV14 combines with J gene TRBJ2-1, with 7 nucleotides matching TRBD2. Per the germline V gene, CDR1 is SGHDN and CDR2 is FVKESK. This CDR3 spans 15 amino acids. Trimming removed 0 bases from V and 3 bases from J; junction bases left unmatched: 2. The CDR3 nucleotides read TGTGCCAGCAGCCAAGATGAGCGGGACTACAATGAGCAGTTCTTC. Amino acids: CASSQDERDYNEQFF.

J is TRBJ2-2 and V is TRBV4-1, with unresolved D. CDR1 and CDR2 from the germline V gene are MGHRA and YSYEKL. Trimming left V 1 base short and J 4 bases short, with 10 bases between. The CDR3 runs 15 residues. Here the CDR3 reads CASSQGNSLTGELFF. The CDR3 coding sequence is TGCGCCAGCAGCCAAGGGAATAGCCTCACCGGGGAGCTGTTTTTT.

The rearrangement links TRBV30 to TRBJ1-3; D is undetermined. Germline V gives CDR1 GTSNPN, CDR2 SVGIG (reference sequence). The V end lost 4 bases, the J end lost 3 bases, and 7 bases lay between the germline ends. This CDR3 is 12 amino acids long. The CDR3 bases are TGTGCCTGGACCTCCAGTGGAAACACCATATATTTT. Translation gives CAWTSSGNTIYF.

This clone showed up just once. V usage is TRBV28 and J usage is TRBJ2-5, with 8 positions matching TRBD1. Germline V gene data show CDR1 as MDHEN and CDR2 as SYDVKM. The CDR3 covers 14 residues. V trimming: 6 bases; J trimming: 5 bases; junction bases outside the gene matches: 8. CDR3 protein: CASSLGQGLETQYF. CDR3 nucleotide sequence: TGTGCCAGCAGCCTAGGACAGGGTTTGGAGACCCAGTACTTC.

This clone was detected a few times. The same CDR3 also results from other DNA sequences found in this sample. The chain has TRBV18 and TRBJ2-7, with D perhaps assigned TRBD1 or TRBD2 (5 bases each). Germline V lookup: CDR1 KGHSH, CDR2 LQKENI. V gave up 3 bases and J gave up 3 bases, with 9 bases separating them. The CDR3 totals 13 residues. CDR3 amino acids: CASSPSGGYEQYF. For the CDR3, the DNA is TGTGCCAGCTCACCCAGTGGGGGCTACGAGCAGTACTTC.